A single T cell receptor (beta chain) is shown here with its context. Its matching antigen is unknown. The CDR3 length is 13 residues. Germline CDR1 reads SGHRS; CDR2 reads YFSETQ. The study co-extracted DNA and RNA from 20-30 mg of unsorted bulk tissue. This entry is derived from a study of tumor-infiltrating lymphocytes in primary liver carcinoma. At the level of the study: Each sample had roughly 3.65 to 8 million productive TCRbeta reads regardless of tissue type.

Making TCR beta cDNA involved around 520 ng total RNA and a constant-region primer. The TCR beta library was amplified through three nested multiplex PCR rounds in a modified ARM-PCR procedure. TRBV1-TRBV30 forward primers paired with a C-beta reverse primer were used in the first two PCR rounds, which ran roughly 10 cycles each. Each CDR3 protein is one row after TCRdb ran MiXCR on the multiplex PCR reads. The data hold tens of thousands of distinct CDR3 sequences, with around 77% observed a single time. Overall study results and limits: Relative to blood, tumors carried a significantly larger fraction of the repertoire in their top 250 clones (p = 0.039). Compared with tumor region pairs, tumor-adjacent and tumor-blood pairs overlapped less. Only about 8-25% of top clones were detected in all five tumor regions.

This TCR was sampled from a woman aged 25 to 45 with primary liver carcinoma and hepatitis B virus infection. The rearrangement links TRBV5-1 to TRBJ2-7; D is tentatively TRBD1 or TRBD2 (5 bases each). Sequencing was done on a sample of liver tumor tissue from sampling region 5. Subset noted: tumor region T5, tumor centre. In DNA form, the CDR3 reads TGCGCAAGGAGCTTGGTCGAGGGGTACGAGCAGTACTTC. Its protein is CARSLVEGYEQYF.